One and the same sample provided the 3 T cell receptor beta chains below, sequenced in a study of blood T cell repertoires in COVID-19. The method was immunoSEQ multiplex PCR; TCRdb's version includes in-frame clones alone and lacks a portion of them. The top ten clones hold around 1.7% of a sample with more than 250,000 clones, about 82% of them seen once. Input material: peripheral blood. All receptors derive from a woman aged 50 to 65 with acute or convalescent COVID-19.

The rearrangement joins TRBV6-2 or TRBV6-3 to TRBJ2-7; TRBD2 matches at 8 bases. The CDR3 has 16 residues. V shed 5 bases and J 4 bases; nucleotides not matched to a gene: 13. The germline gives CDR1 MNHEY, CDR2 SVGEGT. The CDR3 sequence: CASSRGGSGSLYEQYF. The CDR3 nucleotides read TGTGCCAGCAGTAGGGGGGGCAGCGGGAGCCTTTACGAGCAGTACTTC.

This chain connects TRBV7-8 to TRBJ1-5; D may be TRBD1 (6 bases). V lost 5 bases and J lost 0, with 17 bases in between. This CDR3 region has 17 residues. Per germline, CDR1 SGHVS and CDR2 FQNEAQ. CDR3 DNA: TGTGCCAGCAGCCCAACAGGGATTGAAACTAGCAATCAGCCCCAGCATTTT. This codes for CASSPTGIETSNQPQHF.

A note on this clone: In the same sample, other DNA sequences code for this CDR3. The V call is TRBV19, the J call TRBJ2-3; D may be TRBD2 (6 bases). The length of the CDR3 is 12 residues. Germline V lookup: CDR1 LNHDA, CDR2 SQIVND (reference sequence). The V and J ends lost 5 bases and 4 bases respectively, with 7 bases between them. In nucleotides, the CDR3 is TGTGCCAGTAGTCGGAGGGCAGATACGCAGTATTTT. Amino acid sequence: CASSRRADTQYF.